The 2 T cell receptor beta chains below all came from one sample that was sequenced in a study of shared clonotypes between healthy human individuals. Profiled with immunoSEQ multiplex PCR; TCRdb holds only in-frame clones, not every one. There are roughly 1 million clones in the sample; about four fifths occur only once, and about 0.52% lies in the top ten. The sample consisted of memory CD4+ T cells from PBMCs. Stated subset: CD45RA-negative fraction. The receptors derive from a man younger than 35 in good health. Some clones in this sample may be carry-over from other donors' samples.

This CDR3 is CASSMLLTTDTQYF. CDR3 sequence (DNA): TGTGCCAGTAGTATGTTACTAACCACAGATACGCAGTATTTT. The chain carries TRBV19 and TRBJ2-3; D gene unclear. Germline V gene lookup returns CDR1 LNHDA and CDR2 SQIVND (reference sequence). This CDR3 is 14 amino acids long. V was shortened by 3 bases and J by 2 bases, with 9 bases between the two germline ends.

This chain connects TRBV30 to TRBJ1-5, with TRBD1 as a possible D gene (5 bases). The CDR3 has 14 amino acids. Germline assignment: CDR1 GTSNPN and CDR2 SVGIG (reference sequence). V was cut by 1 base and J by 5 bases, with 12 bases left in between. The CDR3 loop is CAWSGGLGDQPQHF. CDR3 nucleotide sequence: TGTGCCTGGAGTGGGGGTTTAGGGGATCAGCCCCAGCATTTT.